This T cell receptor beta chain was obtained from a study of blood T cell repertoires in COVID-19. Whole-study context: Sites across the United States, Italy and Spain contributed samples from acute and convalescent COVID-19. T cells, B-cell-depleted T cells, or PBMCs supplied cDNA or gDNA.

Germline loops: CDR1 MDHEN, CDR2 SYDVKM. V was pared by 3 bases and J by 1 base, with 12 bases between. The CDR3 covers 15 residues. Authors' processing steps: Nucleated cell counts were estimated from reference gene primer amplification. Method: immunoSEQ multiplex PCR; TCRdb's copy keeps in-frame clones and lacks some. Clone size and V and J calls were adopted from that table, with D and trimming inferred from the DNA. The sample has around 400,000 clones; around 87% are singletons. Seattle's enrolled individuals joined amid active infection and were then monitored longitudinally. Input material: peripheral blood. The V and J genes are TRBV28 and TRBJ1-1, with D hard to call. The sequence was collected from a woman between 55 and 75 years old with COVID-19, enrolled during active disease. The CDR3 nucleotides are TGTGCCAGCAGTTTCCCGGGGTTAACGAACACTGAAGCTTTCTTT. It translates to CASSFPGLTNTEAFF.